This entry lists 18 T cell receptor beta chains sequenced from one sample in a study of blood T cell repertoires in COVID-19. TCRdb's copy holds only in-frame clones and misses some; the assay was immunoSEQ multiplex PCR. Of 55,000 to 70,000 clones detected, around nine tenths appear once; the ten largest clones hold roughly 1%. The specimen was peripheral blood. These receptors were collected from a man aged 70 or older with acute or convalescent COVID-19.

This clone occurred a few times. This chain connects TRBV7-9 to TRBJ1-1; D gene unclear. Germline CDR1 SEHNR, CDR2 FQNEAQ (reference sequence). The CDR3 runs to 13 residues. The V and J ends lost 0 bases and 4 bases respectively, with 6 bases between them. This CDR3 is CASSLAVSTEAFF. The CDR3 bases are TGTGCCAGCAGCTTAGCGGTGAGCACTGAAGCTTTCTTT.

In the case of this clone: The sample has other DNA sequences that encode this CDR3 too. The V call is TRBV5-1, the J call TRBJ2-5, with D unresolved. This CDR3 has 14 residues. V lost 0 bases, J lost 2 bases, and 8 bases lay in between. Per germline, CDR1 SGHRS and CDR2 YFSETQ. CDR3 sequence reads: CASSLAGSQETQYF. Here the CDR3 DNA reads TGCGCCAGCAGCTTGGCAGGAAGTCAAGAGACCCAGTACTTC.

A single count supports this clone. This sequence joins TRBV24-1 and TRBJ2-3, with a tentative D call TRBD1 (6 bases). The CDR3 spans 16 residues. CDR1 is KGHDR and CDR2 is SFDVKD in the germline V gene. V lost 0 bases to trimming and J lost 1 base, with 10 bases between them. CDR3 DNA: TGTGCCACCAGTGATTTGACAGGGTTGGGCACAGATACGCAGTATTTT. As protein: CATSDLTGLGTDTQYF.

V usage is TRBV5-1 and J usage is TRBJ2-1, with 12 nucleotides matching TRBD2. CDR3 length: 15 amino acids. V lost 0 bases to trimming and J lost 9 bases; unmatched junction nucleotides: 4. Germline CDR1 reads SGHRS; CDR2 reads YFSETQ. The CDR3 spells CASSLEASGGAEQFF. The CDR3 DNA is TGCGCCAGCAGCTTGGAGGCTAGCGGGGGGGCTGAGCAGTTCTTC.

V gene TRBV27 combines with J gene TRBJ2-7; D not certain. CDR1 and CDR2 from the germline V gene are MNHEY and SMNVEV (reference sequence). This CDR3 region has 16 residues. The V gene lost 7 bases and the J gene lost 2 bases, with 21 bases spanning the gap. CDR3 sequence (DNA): TGTGCCAGCACTCCCTTGTTGGAGCCCTTTACCTACGAGCAGTACTTC. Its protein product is CASTPLLEPFTYEQYF.

The CDR3 spells CSANQGQEQFF. The CDR3, as DNA: TGCAGTGCAAACCAAGGACAAGAGCAGTTCTTC. This rearrangement joins TRBV20-1 to TRBJ2-1; TRBD1 is a possible D gene (5 bases). The V end lost 6 bases, the J end lost 10 bases, and 13 bases lay between the germline ends. The germline V gene encodes CDR1 DFQATT and CDR2 SNEGSKA (reference sequence). CDR3 size: 11 residues.

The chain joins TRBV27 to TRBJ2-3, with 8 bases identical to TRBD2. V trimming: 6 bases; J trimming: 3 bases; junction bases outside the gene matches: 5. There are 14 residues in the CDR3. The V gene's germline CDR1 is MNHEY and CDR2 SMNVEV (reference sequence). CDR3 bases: TGTGCCAGCAGGAGACTAGCGCTGACAGATACGCAGTATTTT. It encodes CASRRLALTDTQYF.

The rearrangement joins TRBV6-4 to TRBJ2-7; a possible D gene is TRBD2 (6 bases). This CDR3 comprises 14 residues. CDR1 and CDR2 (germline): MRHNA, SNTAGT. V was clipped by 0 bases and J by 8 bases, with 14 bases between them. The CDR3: CASSDSTGGTQQYF. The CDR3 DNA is TGTGCCAGCAGTGACTCGACTGGAGGGACGCAGCAGTACTTC.

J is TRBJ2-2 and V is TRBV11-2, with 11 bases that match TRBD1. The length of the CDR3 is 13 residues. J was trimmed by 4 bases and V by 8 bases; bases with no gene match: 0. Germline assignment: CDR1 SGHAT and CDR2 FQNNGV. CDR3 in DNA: TGTGCCAGCGGACAGGGGGCCACCGGGGAGCTGTTTTTT. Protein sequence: CASGQGATGELFF.

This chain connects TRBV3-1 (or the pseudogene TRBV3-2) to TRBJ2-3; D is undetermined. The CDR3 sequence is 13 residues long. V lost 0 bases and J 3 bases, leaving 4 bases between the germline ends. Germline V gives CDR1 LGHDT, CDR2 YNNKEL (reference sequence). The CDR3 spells CASSQDATDTQYF. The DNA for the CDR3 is TGTGCCAGCAGCCAAGACGCGACAGATACGCAGTATTTT.

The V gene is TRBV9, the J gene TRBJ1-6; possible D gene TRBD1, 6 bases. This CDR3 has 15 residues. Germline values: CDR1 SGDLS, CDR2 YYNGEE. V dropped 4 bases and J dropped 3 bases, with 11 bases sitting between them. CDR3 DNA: TGTGCCAGCAGCCGATTACAGGGCTATAATTCACCCCTCCACTTT. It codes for CASSRLQGYNSPLHF.

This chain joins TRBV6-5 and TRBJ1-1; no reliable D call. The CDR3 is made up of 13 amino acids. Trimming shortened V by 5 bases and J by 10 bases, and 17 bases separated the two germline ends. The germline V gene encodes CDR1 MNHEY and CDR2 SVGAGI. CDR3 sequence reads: CASSIGGAAGAFF. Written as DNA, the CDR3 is TGTGCCAGCAGTATTGGTGGCGCGGCGGGAGCTTTCTTT.

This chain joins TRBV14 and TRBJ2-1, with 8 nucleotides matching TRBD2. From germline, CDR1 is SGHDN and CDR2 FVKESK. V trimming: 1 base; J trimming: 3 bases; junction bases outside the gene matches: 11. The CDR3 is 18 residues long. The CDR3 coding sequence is TGTGCCAGCAGCCAAGTCGGGCGGGGGGCTTCCATCTACAATGAGCAGTTCTTC. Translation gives CASSQVGRGASIYNEQFF.

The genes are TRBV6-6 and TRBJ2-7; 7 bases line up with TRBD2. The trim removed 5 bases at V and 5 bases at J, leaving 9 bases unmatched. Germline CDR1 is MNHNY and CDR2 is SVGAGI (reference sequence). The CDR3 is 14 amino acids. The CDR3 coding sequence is TGTGCCAGCAGTCCCGGGCGGGAGTCCAACGAGCAGTACTTC. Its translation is CASSPGRESNEQYF.

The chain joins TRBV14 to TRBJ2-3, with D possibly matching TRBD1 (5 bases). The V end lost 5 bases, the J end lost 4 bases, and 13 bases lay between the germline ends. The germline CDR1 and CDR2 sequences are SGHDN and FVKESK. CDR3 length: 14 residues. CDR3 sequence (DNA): TGTGCCAGCAGCGTCGACAGCCTCGCAGATACGCAGTATTTT. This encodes CASSVDSLADTQYF.

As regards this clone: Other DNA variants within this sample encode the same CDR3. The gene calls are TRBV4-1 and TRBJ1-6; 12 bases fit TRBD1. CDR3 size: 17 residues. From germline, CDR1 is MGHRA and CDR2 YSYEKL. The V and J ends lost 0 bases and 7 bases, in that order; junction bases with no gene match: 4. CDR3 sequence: CASSQDPGTGGNSPLHF. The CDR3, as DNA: TGCGCCAGCAGCCAAGATCCCGGGACAGGGGGCAATTCACCCCTCCACTTT.

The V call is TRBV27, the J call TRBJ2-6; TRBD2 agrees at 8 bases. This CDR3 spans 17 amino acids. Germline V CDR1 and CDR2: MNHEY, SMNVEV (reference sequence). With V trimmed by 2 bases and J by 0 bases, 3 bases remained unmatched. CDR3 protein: CASSLRGGSSGANVLTF. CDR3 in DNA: TGTGCCAGCAGTTTACGGGGGGGGAGCTCTGGGGCCAACGTCCTGACTTTC.

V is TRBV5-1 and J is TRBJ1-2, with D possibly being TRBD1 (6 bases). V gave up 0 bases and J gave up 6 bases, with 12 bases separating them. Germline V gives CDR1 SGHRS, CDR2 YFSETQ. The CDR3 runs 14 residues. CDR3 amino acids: CASSLERGTNGYTF. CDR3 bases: TGCGCCAGCAGCTTGGAGCGTGGGACAAATGGCTACACCTTC.